These 18 T cell receptor beta chains were all obtained from the same sample, sequenced in a study of cytomegalovirus exposure and HLA in healthy donors. PCR involved 60 Vbeta and 13 Jbeta primers. Libraries were prepared by immunoSEQ multiplex PCR; TCRdb keeps only in-frame clonotypes and omits some of them. The sample yields roughly 170,000 clones, 80% seen once. Sequencing used PBMCs. Receptors were obtained from a man aged 25 to 45 in good health and CMV-seropositive.

The V gene is TRBV18, the J gene TRBJ2-5; TRBD2 aligns across 10 bases. The V gene's germline CDR1 is KGHSH and CDR2 LQKENI. V shed 3 bases, J shed 9 bases, and the junction held 13 bases outside the gene matches. The CDR3 covers 16 residues. The CDR3 DNA reads as TGTGCCAGCTCACCTGGTAGCGGGAGGATGGGGGAGGCCCAGTACTTC. Translated: CASSPGSGRMGEAQYF.

A few counts support this clone. The V and J genes are TRBV7-9 and TRBJ2-2, with D possibly being TRBD2 (6 bases). The CDR3 is made up of 15 amino acids. V was shortened by 2 bases and J by 3 bases, with 10 bases between the two germline ends. CDR1 and CDR2 from the germline V gene are SEHNR and FQNEAQ (reference sequence). The DNA for the CDR3 is TGTGCCAGCAGCTTAAGAACGGGAGACACCGGGGAGCTGTTTTTT. It translates to CASSLRTGDTGELFF.

V usage is TRBV5-1 and J usage is TRBJ1-1; 12 nucleotides align to TRBD1. With V trimmed by 0 bases and J by 7 bases, 7 bases remained unmatched. This CDR3 is built from 16 residues. Germline values: CDR1 SGHRS, CDR2 YFSETQ. This chain's CDR3 is CASSLVVGQGAHEAFF. CDR3 nucleotides: TGCGCCAGCAGCTTGGTGGTGGGACAGGGGGCGCATGAAGCTTTCTTT.

As DNA, the CDR3 is TGTGCCACCAGCAGATACCGGGACAGGGAAGGCGGGGAGCTGTTTTTT. It encodes CATSRYRDREGGELFF. The chain joins TRBV15 to TRBJ2-2, with 9 bases identical to TRBD1. The V and J ends lost 2 bases and 7 bases, in that order; junction bases with no gene match: 8. This CDR3 has 16 residues. Germline-derived CDR1 and CDR2 are LNHNV and YYDKDF (reference sequence).

The table lists this clone with a few counts. This rearrangement joins TRBV10-1 to TRBJ1-1; 8 bases align to TRBD1. This CDR3 is 16 amino acids long. V was clipped by 3 bases and J by 3 bases; unmatched bases: 9. The germline gives CDR1 WNHNN, CDR2 SYGVQD (reference sequence). Here the CDR3 DNA reads TGCGCCAGCAGTGACGTCAGGGGGCTCTCGGACACTGAAGCTTTCTTT. It yields the protein CASSDVRGLSDTEAFF.

The rearrangement links TRBV7-9 to TRBJ1-1, with TRBD1 matching 8 bases. V dropped 2 bases and J dropped 5; count of bases not matched to a gene: 13. The CDR3 has 17 amino acids. Germline V CDR1 and CDR2: SEHNR, FQNEAQ (reference sequence). This chain's CDR3 is CASSLSYGQGERTEAFF. The CDR3 nucleotides are TGTGCCAGCAGCTTATCCTATGGACAGGGTGAAAGGACTGAAGCTTTCTTT.

The CDR3 sequence is CASRPETGNTEAFF. The DNA for the CDR3 is TGCGCCAGCAGACCCGAGACAGGGAACACTGAAGCTTTCTTT. V gene TRBV5-1 combines with J gene TRBJ1-1; D might be TRBD1 (6 bases). V was pared by 5 bases and J by 1 base, with 12 bases between. The CDR3 is made up of 14 amino acids. The germline V gene has CDR1 SGHRS and CDR2 YFSETQ.

The V call is TRBV19, the J call TRBJ2-7; tentatively, D is TRBD1 (5 bases). Between the trimmed V and J ends, which lost 8 bases and 2 bases, there was a span of 10 bases. The CDR3 totals 12 residues. The V gene's germline CDR1 is LNHDA and CDR2 SQIVND (reference sequence). In DNA form, the CDR3 reads TGTGCCAGTGGTGGGGCTCCCTACGAGCAGTACTTC. Encoded protein: CASGGAPYEQYF.

This clone was detected only once. The chain uses TRBV19 and TRBJ1-5; 8 nucleotides agree with TRBD1. V was clipped by 7 bases and J by 4 bases; unmatched bases: 12. The CDR3 covers 16 residues. Per the germline V gene, CDR1 is LNHDA and CDR2 is SQIVND (reference sequence). The CDR3 nucleotides read TGTGCCAGTACTAGGGCAGGGGGCAGTGTGAATCAGCCCCAGCATTTT. As protein: CASTRAGGSVNQPQHF.

This clone was picked up one time. The chain joins TRBV6-6 to TRBJ2-7; D gene unclear. The CDR3 has 14 residues. CDR1 is MNHNY and CDR2 is SVGAGI in the germline V gene (reference sequence). Trimming pared 5 bases from V and 5 bases from J, leaving 16 bases between. The CDR3 region has the DNA TGTGCCAGCAGTATCGACCTTTCTAGAAACGAGCAGTACTTC. Residues: CASSIDLSRNEQYF.

The chain couples TRBV2 to TRBJ2-7; D remains unclear. The germline V gene has CDR1 SNHLY and CDR2 FYNNEI. The CDR3 contains 12 residues. Trimming pared 7 bases from V and 1 base from J, leaving 8 bases between. CDR3 bases: TGTGCCAGCATGCGTGAGTCCTACGAGCAGTACTTC. Translated: CASMRESYEQYF.

The V gene is TRBV19, the J gene TRBJ1-2; TRBD1 might be the D (6 bases). Germline lookup yields CDR1 LNHDA and CDR2 SQIVND (reference sequence). V gave up 3 bases and J gave up 3 bases, with 11 bases separating them. This CDR3 has 14 residues. Here the CDR3 reads CASSMRQGYYGYTF. The CDR3 DNA sequence: TGTGCCAGTAGTATGAGGCAGGGGTACTATGGCTACACCTTC. The full variable domain, its missing parts supplied by reference TRBV19 and TRBJ1-2, is DGGITQSPKYLFRKEGQNVTLSCEQNLNHDAMYWYRQDPGQGLRLIYYSQIVNDFQKGDIAEGYSVSREKKESFPLTVTSAQKNPTAFYLCASSMRQGYYGYTFGSGTRLTVV.

The rearrangement links TRBV5-4 to TRBJ1-3, with 8 bases that match TRBD1. The germline gives CDR1 SGHNT, CDR2 YYREEE (reference sequence). The CDR3 runs to 16 residues. V gave up 4 bases and J gave up 0 bases; unmatched junction bases: 6. This chain's CDR3 is CASSRRDRTSGNTIYF. In DNA form, the CDR3 reads TGTGCCAGCAGCCGCCGGGACAGGACCTCTGGAAACACCATATATTTT.

The V and J genes are TRBV28 and TRBJ1-1; TRBD1 aligns across 10 bases. V lost 5 bases, J lost 4 bases, and 4 bases stayed unmatched. The CDR3 totals 14 residues. The V gene's germline CDR1 is MDHEN and CDR2 SYDVKM. The CDR3 DNA reads as TGTGCCAGCAGTCCCGGACAGGGGGTCACTGAAGCTTTCTTT. Its protein is CASSPGQGVTEAFF.

This chain joins TRBV4-3 and TRBJ2-2, with D maybe TRBD2 (7 bases). V was cut by 1 base and J by 2 bases, with 14 bases left in between. Germline V lookup: CDR1 LGHNA, CDR2 YSLEER. This CDR3 spans 17 amino acids. CDR3 protein: CASSQGPGGLNTGELFF. The CDR3, as DNA: TGCGCCAGCAGCCAAGGTCCGGGGGGCCTCAACACCGGGGAGCTGTTTTTT.

This clone was recorded a few times. V usage is TRBV2 and J usage is TRBJ2-7; D uncertain. Germline assignment: CDR1 SNHLY and CDR2 FYNNEI. The CDR3 consists of 14 residues. As DNA, the CDR3 is TGTGCTTTTTTCAAGCAGAAGGCGGCATACGAGCAGTACTTC. Protein sequence: CAFFKQKAAYEQYF.

This chain uses TRBV7-9 with TRBJ1-5; D is perhaps TRBD1 (6 bases). Trimming removed 2 bases at V and 9 bases at J, with 17 bases between. The germline V gene encodes CDR1 SEHNR and CDR2 FQNEAQ (reference sequence). The CDR3 covers 15 residues. CDR3 in amino acids: CASSLTSQGQSPQHF. The CDR3 coding sequence is TGTGCCAGCAGCTTAACGTCGCAGGGGCAGTCGCCCCAGCATTTT.

This clone was detected only a few times. This chain's CDR3 is CASSTIPGLIEAFF. CDR3 bases: TGTGCCAGCAGTACCATCCCGGGACTTATTGAAGCTTTCTTT. V is TRBV27 and J is TRBJ1-1, with D perhaps TRBD1 (5 bases). The CDR3 sequence is 14 residues long. V was cut by 5 bases and J by 7 bases, with 17 bases left in between. Germline values: CDR1 MNHEY, CDR2 SMNVEV (reference sequence).